The following is a TCR beta chain sequence with its context. Its specificity is not known. Specified time point: patch test 1, 2 weeks after DPC sensitization. Treatment described: therapeutic diphenylcyclopropenone sensitization with weekly scalp DPC. The data derive from a study of human T cells and chemical hapten exposure. The wider study: From small differences in pooled library volume came most of the variation in per-sample TCR yields. General study findings and limits: Patch test score rose with PT1 expanded TCR count, significant at thresholds 8, 16 and 32, not 4. TCRs exceeding a frequency of 1 in 1000 stayed unchanged under DPC sensitization.

V lost 0 bases to trimming and J lost 8 bases; unmatched junction nucleotides: 8. The length of the CDR3 is 16 residues. The germline gives CDR1 MNHEY, CDR2 SMNVEV (reference sequence). The library tagged each cDNA molecule with unique molecular identifiers. A single record per CDR3 protein comes from TCRdb applying MiXCR to the RACE reads. The table shows tens of thousands of distinct CDR3 sequences, with 32% occurring only once. This rearrangement joins TRBV27 to TRBJ2-1, with 9 positions matching TRBD1. Source: whole blood, taken in connection with sensitization to the hapten diphenylcyclopropenone (DPC). The receptor comes from a man aged 35-49 years with alopecia areata. Some clones in this sample may be carry-over from other donors' samples. The CDR3 region has the DNA TGTGCCAGCAGTTTATCGGGACAGGGACTTCTGTATGAGCAGTTCTTC. It encodes CASSLSGQGLLYEQFF.